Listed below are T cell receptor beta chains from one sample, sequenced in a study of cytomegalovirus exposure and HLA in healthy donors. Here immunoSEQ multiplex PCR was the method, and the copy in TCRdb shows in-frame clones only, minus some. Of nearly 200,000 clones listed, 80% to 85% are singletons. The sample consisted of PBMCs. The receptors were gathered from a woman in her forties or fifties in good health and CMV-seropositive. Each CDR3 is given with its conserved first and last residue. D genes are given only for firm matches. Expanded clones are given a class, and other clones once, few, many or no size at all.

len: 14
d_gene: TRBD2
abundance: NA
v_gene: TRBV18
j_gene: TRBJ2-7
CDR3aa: CASSTGLAPYEQYF
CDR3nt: TGTGCCAGCTCAACGGGACTAGCACCCTACGAGCAGTACTTC

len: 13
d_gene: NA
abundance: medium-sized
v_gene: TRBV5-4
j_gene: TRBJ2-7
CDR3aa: CASSGDTFYEQYF
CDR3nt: TGTGCCAGCAGCGGGGACACCTTCTACGAGCAGTACTTC

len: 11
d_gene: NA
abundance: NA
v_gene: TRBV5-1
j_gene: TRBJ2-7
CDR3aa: CASRWGDEQYF
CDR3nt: TGCGCCAGCAGGTGGGGGGACGAGCAGTACTTC

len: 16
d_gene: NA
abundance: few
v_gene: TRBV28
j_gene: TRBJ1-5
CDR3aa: CASSLIQLIRGQPQHF
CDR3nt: TGTGCCAGCAGTTTAATACAGTTAATTCGGGGACAGCCCCAGCATTTT

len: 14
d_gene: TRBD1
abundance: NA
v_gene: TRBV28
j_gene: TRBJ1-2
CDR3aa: CASSPGTGGFGYTF
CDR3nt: TGTGCCAGCAGTCCCGGGACAGGGGGATTTGGCTACACCTTC

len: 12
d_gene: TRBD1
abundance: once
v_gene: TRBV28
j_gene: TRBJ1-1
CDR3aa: CASSLTGIEAFF
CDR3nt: TGTGCCAGCAGTTTGACAGGGATTGAAGCTTTCTTT

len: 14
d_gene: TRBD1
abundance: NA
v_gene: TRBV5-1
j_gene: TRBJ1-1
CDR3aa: CASSFGDSLTEAFF
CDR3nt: TGCGCCAGCAGCTTTGGGGACAGCCTCACTGAAGCTTTCTTT

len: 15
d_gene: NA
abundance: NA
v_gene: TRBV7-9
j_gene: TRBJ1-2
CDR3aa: CASSLDGGIWDGYTF
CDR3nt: TGTGCCAGCAGCTTAGATGGCGGGATCTGGGATGGCTACACCTTC

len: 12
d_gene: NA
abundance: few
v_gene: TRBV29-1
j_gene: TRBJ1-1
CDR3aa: CSVARSNTEAFF
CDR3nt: TGCAGCGTTGCCAGGTCGAACACTGAAGCTTTCTTT

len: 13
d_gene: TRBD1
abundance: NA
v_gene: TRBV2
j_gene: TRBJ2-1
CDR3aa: CASRATGKDEQFF
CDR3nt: TGTGCCAGCAGGGCGACAGGGAAGGACGAGCAGTTCTTC

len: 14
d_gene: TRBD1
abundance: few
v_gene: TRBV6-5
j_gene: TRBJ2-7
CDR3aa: CASRRDGTVYEQYF
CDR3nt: TGTGCCAGCAGAAGGGATGGGACAGTCTACGAGCAGTACTTC

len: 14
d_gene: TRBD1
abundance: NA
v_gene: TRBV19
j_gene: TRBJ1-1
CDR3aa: CASSRGQGGTEAFF
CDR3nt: TGTGCCAGTAGCCGGGGACAGGGGGGCACTGAAGCTTTCTTT

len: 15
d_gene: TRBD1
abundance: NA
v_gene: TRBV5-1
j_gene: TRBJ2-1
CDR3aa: CASSLARTGVNEQFF
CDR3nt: TGCGCCAGCAGCTTGGCTAGGACAGGGGTAAATGAGCAGTTCTTC

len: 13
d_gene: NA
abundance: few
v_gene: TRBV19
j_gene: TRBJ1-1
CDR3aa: CASSKALNTEAFF
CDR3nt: TGTGCCAGTAGTAAAGCCTTGAACACTGAAGCTTTCTTT

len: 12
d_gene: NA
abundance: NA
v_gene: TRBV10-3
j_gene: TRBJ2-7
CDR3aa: CAIRDSRREQYF
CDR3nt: TGTGCCATCAGGGACAGTCGAAGGGAGCAGTACTTC

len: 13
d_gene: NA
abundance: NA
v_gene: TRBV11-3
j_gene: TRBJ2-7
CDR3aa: CASSGGGKYEQYF
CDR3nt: TGTGCCAGCAGCGGCGGGGGCAAATACGAGCAGTACTTC

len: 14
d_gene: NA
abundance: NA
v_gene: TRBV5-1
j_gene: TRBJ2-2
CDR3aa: CASSLTTGTGELFF
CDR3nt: TGCGCCAGCAGCTTAACAACAGGCACCGGGGAGCTGTTTTTT

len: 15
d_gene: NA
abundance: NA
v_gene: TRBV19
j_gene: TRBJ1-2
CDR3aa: CASSMGWRGLSGYTF
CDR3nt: TGTGCCAGTAGTATGGGTTGGAGGGGCCTCTCTGGCTACACCTTC

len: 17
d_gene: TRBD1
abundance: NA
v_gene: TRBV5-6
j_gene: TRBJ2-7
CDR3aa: CASSLGPGQGATYEQYF
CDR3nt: TGTGCCAGCAGCTTGGGTCCGGGACAGGGGGCAACCTACGAGCAGTACTTC

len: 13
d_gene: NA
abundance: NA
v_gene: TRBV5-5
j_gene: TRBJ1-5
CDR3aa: CASSFDSDQPQHF
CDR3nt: TGTGCCAGCAGCTTCGACTCTGATCAGCCCCAGCATTTT

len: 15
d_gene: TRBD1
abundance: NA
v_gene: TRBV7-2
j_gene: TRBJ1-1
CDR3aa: CASSLMGQGNTEAFF
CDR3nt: TGTGCCAGCAGCCTAATGGGACAGGGGAACACTGAAGCTTTCTTT

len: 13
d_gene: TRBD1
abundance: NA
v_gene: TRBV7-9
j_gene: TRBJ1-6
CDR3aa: CAITDRGGSPLHF
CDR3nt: TGTGCCATCACGGACAGGGGGGGTTCACCCCTCCACTTT

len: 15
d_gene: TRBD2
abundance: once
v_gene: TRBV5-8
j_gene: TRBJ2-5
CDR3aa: CASSQGLAGEETQYF
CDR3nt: TGTGCCAGCAGCCAGGGCCTAGCGGGAGAGGAGACCCAGTACTTC

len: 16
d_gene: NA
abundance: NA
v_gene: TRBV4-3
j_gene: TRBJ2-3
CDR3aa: CASSQRGDTSTDTQYF
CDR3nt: TGCGCCAGCAGCCAAAGAGGGGACACGAGCACAGATACGCAGTATTTT

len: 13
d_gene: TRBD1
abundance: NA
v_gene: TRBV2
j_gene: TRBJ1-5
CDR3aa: CATSGQPNQPQHF
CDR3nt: TGTGCCACCTCGGGACAGCCCAATCAGCCCCAGCATTTT

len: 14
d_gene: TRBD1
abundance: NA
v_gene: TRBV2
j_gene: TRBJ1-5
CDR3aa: CASSWRQGNQPQHF
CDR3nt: TGTGCCAGCAGTTGGAGACAGGGAAATCAGCCCCAGCATTTT

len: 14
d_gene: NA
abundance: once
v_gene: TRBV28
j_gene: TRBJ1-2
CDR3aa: CASSPPQSYYGYTF
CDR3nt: TGTGCCAGCAGCCCACCCCAGTCTTACTATGGCTACACCTTC

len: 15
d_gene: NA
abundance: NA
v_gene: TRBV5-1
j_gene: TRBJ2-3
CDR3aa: CASSLGSPSTDTQYF
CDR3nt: TGCGCCAGCAGCTTGGGTAGTCCTTCCACAGATACGCAGTATTTT

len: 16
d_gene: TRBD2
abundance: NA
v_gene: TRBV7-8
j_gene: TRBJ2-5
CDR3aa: CASSLGLAGVQETQYF
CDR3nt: TGTGCCAGCAGCTTAGGGCTAGCGGGGGTCCAAGAGACCCAGTACTTC

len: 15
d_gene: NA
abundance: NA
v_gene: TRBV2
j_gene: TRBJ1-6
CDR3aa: CASSEAGQGYSPLHF
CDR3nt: TGTGCCAGCAGTGAAGCCGGACAAGGCTACTCACCCCTCCACTTT

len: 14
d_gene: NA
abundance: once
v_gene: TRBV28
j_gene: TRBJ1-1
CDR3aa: CASSLLLSNTEAFF
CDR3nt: TGTGCCAGCAGTCTACTGCTGTCGAACACTGAAGCTTTCTTT

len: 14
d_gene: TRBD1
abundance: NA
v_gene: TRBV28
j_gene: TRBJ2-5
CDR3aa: CASSPGQFLETQYF
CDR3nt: TGTGCCAGCAGTCCGGGACAGTTCCTTGAGACCCAGTACTTC

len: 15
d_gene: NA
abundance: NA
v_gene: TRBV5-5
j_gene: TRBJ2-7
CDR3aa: CASSVGPQNPYEQYF
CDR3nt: TGTGCCAGCAGCGTGGGCCCCCAGAACCCCTACGAGCAGTACTTC

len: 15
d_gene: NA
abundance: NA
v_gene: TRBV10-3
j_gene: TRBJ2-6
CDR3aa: CAISDSGSGANGLTF
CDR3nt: TGTGCCATCAGTGACTCGGGTTCTGGGGCCAACGGCCTGACTTTC

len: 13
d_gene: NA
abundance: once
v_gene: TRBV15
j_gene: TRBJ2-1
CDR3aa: CATSRATPSEQFF
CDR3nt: TGTGCCACCAGCAGAGCGACCCCTAGTGAGCAGTTCTTC

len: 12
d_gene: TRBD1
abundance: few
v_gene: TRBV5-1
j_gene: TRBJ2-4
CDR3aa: CASSLDRDIQYF
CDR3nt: TGCGCCAGCAGCTTAGACAGGGACATTCAGTACTTC